The next 17 T cell receptor beta chains were all read from a single sample in a study of T cell repertoires in cytomegalovirus infection. TCRdb used MiXCR to reprocess the reads, holding one entry per CDR3 protein. The table includes roughly 120,000 distinct CDR3 sequences, more than 25% detected once. Which antigens these TCRs recognize remains unknown. Material: CD8+ T cells from cultured PBMCs, obtained from culture after CMV antigen stimulation. The receptors were gathered from a human donor in good health (CMV status not recorded). Some clones in this sample may be carry-over from other donors' samples.

This clonotype was seen many times. The genes are TRBV7-9 and TRBJ2-7; 8 bases map to TRBD2. The ends lost 2 bases at V and 0 bases at J; junction bases unmatched: 3. The CDR3 has 15 amino acids. Germline lookup yields CDR1 SEHNR and CDR2 FQNEAQ (reference sequence). In DNA form, the CDR3 reads TGTGCCAGCAGCTTAAAGCGGGGGCCCTCCTACGAGCAGTACTTC. Amino acids: CASSLKRGPSYEQYF.

The genes are TRBV27 and TRBJ1-2, with a tentative D call TRBD1 (6 bases). The CDR3 consists of 16 residues. Germline assignment: CDR1 MNHEY and CDR2 SMNVEV (reference sequence). V was cut by 4 bases and J by 1 base, with 16 bases left in between. The chain's CDR3 is CASSSPPGHRNYGYTF. The CDR3 bases are TGTGCCAGCAGTTCACCCCCGGGACACCGTAACTATGGCTACACCTTC.

This clonotype has just a few counts. V usage is TRBV9 and J usage is TRBJ2-4, with D perhaps matching TRBD2 (5 bases). Germline values: CDR1 SGDLS, CDR2 YYNGEE. The V and J ends lost 0 bases and 8 bases respectively, with 15 bases between them. The CDR3 runs 15 residues. CDR3 region: CASSVDGERGDIQYF. In nucleotides, the CDR3 is TGTGCCAGCAGCGTAGACGGGGAACGGGGAGACATTCAGTACTTC. The full variable domain, completed using reference TRBV9 and TRBJ2-4, is DSGVTQTPKHLITATGQRVTLRCSPRSGDLSVYWYQQSLDQGLQFLIQYYNGEERAKGNILERFSAQQFPDLHSELNLSSLELGDSALYFCASSVDGERGDIQYFGAGTRLSVL.

This clonotype has just a few counts. The chain carries TRBV12-3 or TRBV12-4 and TRBJ2-1; no clear D. The CDR3 spans 15 residues. V was pared by 4 bases and J by 0 bases, with 10 bases between. CDR3 residues: CASSSAMSSYNEQFF. The CDR3 DNA follows: TGTGCCAGCAGTTCTGCGATGAGCTCCTACAATGAGCAGTTCTTC.

The chain is built from TRBV11-3 and TRBJ2-1; D is perhaps TRBD2 (7 bases). V lost 4 bases, J lost 3 bases, and 16 bases lay in between. The germline V gene encodes CDR1 SGHNT and CDR2 YENEEA. The CDR3 contains 16 residues. This CDR3 is CASSSGGGPLYNEQFF. CDR3 sequence (DNA): TGTGCCAGCAGCTCGGGCGGGGGCCCGCTCTACAATGAGCAGTTCTTC.

This sequence joins TRBV14 and TRBJ2-4, with D perhaps given as TRBD1 or TRBD2 (5 bases each). Deletions cut 5 bases from V and 2 bases from J, with 13 bases between. Germline loops: CDR1 SGHDN, CDR2 FVKESK. The CDR3 is made up of 15 amino acids. CDR3 protein: CASSSRSGPKNIQYF. In DNA, the CDR3 is TGTGCCAGCAGCTCCCGTTCGGGGCCCAAAAACATTCAGTACTTC.

The sample holds a few counts of this clonotype. The CDR3: CASSLGDDTIYF. Written as DNA, the CDR3 is TGTGCCAGCAGCTTAGGGGACGACACCATATATTTT. The chain employs TRBV7-9 and TRBJ1-3, with D possibly being TRBD1 (5 bases). The germline V and J ends were trimmed by 1 base and 8 bases, with 6 bases remaining between them. CDR1 SEHNR and CDR2 FQNEAQ come from the germline V gene (reference sequence). The CDR3 sequence is 12 residues long.

The chain employs TRBV10-3 and TRBJ2-7, with 10 bases fitting TRBD1. Germline assignment: CDR1 ENHRY and CDR2 SYGVKD. Trimming took 3 bases from V and 2 from J; bases not matched to a gene: 4. The CDR3 extends over 15 amino acids. The CDR3 sequence is CAISDPGTGAYEQYF. The CDR3 bases are TGTGCCATCAGTGACCCCGGGACAGGGGCCTACGAGCAGTACTTC.

The chain recombines TRBV28 with TRBJ2-1; D is tentatively TRBD1 or TRBD2 (6 bases each). The CDR3 is 13 residues long. Germline CDR1 and CDR2: MDHEN and SYDVKM. Trimming took 7 bases from V and 8 from J, leaving 15 bases between them. CDR3 in amino acids: CASILEGDYEQFF. The CDR3 coding sequence is TGTGCCAGCATCCTTGAGGGGGACTATGAGCAGTTCTTC.

This clonotype was found many times. The rearrangement uses TRBV7-9 and TRBJ2-1, with D perhaps given as TRBD1 or TRBD2 (5 bases each). In germline, CDR1 is SEHNR, CDR2 FQNEAQ (reference sequence). The CDR3 runs 17 residues. V gave up 0 bases and J gave up 2 bases, with 14 bases separating them. This CDR3 reads CASSLAGTSVPYNEQFF. The CDR3 bases are TGTGCCAGCAGCTTAGCCGGGACGTCAGTCCCCTACAATGAGCAGTTCTTC.

The rearrangement links TRBV29-1 to TRBJ2-2; D is unclear. Germline CDR1 is SQVTM and CDR2 is ANQGSEA. The V and J ends lost 2 bases and 2 bases respectively, with 18 bases between them. This CDR3 has 17 residues. CDR3 region: CSVEIRAKEPNTGELFF. DNA for the CDR3: TGCAGCGTTGAAATCCGGGCCAAAGAGCCTAACACCGGGGAGCTGTTTTTT.

The chain joins TRBV6-6 to TRBJ2-7; 7 bases fit TRBD1. CDR1 and CDR2 (germline): MNHNY, SVGAGI (reference sequence). V was pared by 4 bases and J by 1 base, with 10 bases of the junction left unmatched. This CDR3 region has 16 residues. CDR3 nucleotides: TGTGCCAGCAGTTCGCTTCCGGGACAGCTTTCCTACGAGCAGTACTTC. Translating it yields CASSSLPGQLSYEQYF.

This clonotype has only a few counts. The V gene is TRBV4-1, the J gene TRBJ1-2, with D hard to call. Trimming shortened V by 1 base and J by 4 bases, and 13 bases separated the two germline ends. Germline V CDR1 and CDR2: MGHRA, YSYEKL. The CDR3 sequence is 15 residues long. The CDR3 DNA reads as TGCGCCAGCAGCCAAGTTGGTCAGCGAGGCTATGGCTACACCTTC. It codes for CASSQVGQRGYGYTF.

This sequence joins TRBV20-1 and TRBJ2-1; maybe TRBD1 (5 bases). Trimming stripped 1 base from V and 3 bases from J, with 10 bases between. Looked up from germline, CDR1 is DFQATT and CDR2 is SNEGSKA (reference sequence). The CDR3 spans 14 residues. This CDR3 is CSARATVNYNEQFF. The CDR3 nucleotides are TGCAGTGCTAGAGCGACAGTCAACTACAATGAGCAGTTCTTC.

V gene TRBV4-1 combines with J gene TRBJ2-7; 9 bases fit TRBD1. This CDR3 is 16 amino acids long. V dropped 1 base and J dropped 3; count of bases not matched to a gene: 7. Germline V gene data show CDR1 as MGHRA and CDR2 as YSYEKL. The CDR3 DNA reads TGCGCCAGCAGCCAAGCCCCCGGGACAGGGCTCTACGAGCAGTACTTC. Amino acids: CASSQAPGTGLYEQYF.

V is TRBV28 and J is TRBJ2-4; TRBD2 is a possible D gene (6 bases). This CDR3 contains 17 residues. The V and J ends lost 5 bases and 3 bases respectively, with 20 bases between them. The germline V gene has CDR1 MDHEN and CDR2 SYDVKM. CDR3 protein: CASSETSGSQVKNIQYF. The CDR3 DNA reads TGTGCCAGCAGTGAAACTTCCGGGAGCCAAGTCAAAAACATTCAGTACTTC. Variable domain in full (rest from reference TRBV28 and TRBJ2-4): DVKVTQSSRYLVKRTGEKVFLECVQDMDHENMFWYRQDPGLGLRLIYFSYDVKMKEKGDIPEGYSVSREKKERFSLILESASTNQTSMYLCASSETSGSQVKNIQYFGAGTRLSVL.

The V call is TRBV19, the J call TRBJ1-2; 7 bases are a match to TRBD1. The CDR3 length is 12 residues. Germline assignment: CDR1 LNHDA and CDR2 SQIVND (reference sequence). V gave up 7 bases and J gave up 7 bases; unmatched junction bases: 6. The CDR3 sequence is CASTTGVSGYTF. The CDR3 DNA follows: TGTGCCAGTACTACAGGGGTGAGTGGCTACACCTTC.